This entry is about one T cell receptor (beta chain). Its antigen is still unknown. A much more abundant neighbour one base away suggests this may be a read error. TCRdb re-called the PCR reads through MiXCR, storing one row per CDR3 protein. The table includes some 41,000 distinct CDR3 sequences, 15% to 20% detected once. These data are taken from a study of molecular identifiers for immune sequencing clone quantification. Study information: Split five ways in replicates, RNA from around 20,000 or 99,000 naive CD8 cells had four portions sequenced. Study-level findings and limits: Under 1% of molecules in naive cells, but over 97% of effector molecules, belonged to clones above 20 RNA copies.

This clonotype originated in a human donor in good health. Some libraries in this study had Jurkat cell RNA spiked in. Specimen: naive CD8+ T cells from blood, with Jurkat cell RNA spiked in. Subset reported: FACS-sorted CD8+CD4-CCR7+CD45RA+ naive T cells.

The CDR3 coding sequence is TGCGCCAGCAGGGAGGGATCCCTCGCGCATGAAGCTTTCTTT. Protein product: CASREGSLAHEAFF. The chain joins TRBV5-1 to TRBJ1-1; D remains ambiguous. The germline gives CDR1 SGHRS, CDR2 YFSETQ. Trimming removed 5 bases at V and 7 bases at J, with 18 bases between. The CDR3 is made up of 14 amino acids.